The 17 T cell receptor beta chains below were found in one sample sequenced in a study of beta chain features in type 1 diabetes. Expressed TCRB transcripts were sequenced because the entire RNA isolate underwent reverse transcription. Data came from immunoSEQ multiplex PCR; TCRdb stores just in-frame clones and leaves some out. The repertoire holds 250,000 or so clones, with roughly 20% as singletons. The antigens these receptors bind are not known. General study results and limits: Shorter TCRB CDR3s, moderately but significantly so, marked every one of the four CD4+ subsets in Type 1 diabetes patients.

Material: naive CD4+ T cells from blood. These receptors originate from a woman between 40 and 55 years old with type 1 diabetes.

This chain joins TRBV29-1 and TRBJ1-1; D is unclear. Germline lookup yields CDR1 SQVTM and CDR2 ANQGSEA. V was shortened by 6 bases and J by 5 bases, with 10 bases between the two germline ends. The CDR3 covers 11 residues. CDR3 protein: CSVRLATEAFF. CDR3 sequence (DNA): TGCAGCGTCCGACTGGCTACTGAAGCTTTCTTT.

Points on this clone: Other DNA sequences of this sample code for an identical CDR3. The chain uses TRBV7-3 and TRBJ1-1; 9 positions agree with TRBD1. This CDR3 is 14 amino acids long. Germline-derived CDR1 and CDR2 are SGHTA and FQGTGA. Unmatched junction bases numbered 1, after V lost 4 bases and J lost 1 base. CDR3 loop: CASSSGQGNTEAFF. CDR3 coding DNA: TGTGCCAGCAGCTCGGGACAGGGGAACACTGAAGCTTTCTTT.

This clone has more than one count but fewer than ten. V and J are TRBV4-2 and TRBJ2-7, with TRBD2 identical over 10 bases. V lost 1 base to trimming and J lost 2 bases; unmatched junction nucleotides: 5. This CDR3 is built from 16 residues. The V gene's germline CDR1 is LGHNA and CDR2 YNFKEQ. CDR3 protein: CASSQGGLAETYEQYF. CDR3 sequence (DNA): TGTGCCAGCAGCCAAGGTGGACTAGCGGAAACCTACGAGCAGTACTTC.

V and J are TRBV7-8 and TRBJ1-4; 7 bases match TRBD1. Germline lookup yields CDR1 SGHVS and CDR2 FQNEAQ. V gave up 5 bases and J gave up 5 bases; unmatched junction bases: 8. The CDR3 is 15 amino acids. The DNA for the CDR3 is TGTGCCAGCAGCGCCCGGGACAGCGTAAATGAAAAACTGTTTTTT. This encodes CASSARDSVNEKLFF.

The V call is TRBV6-6, the J call TRBJ1-5; D gene unclear. This CDR3 has 13 amino acids. V was clipped by 6 bases and J by 5 bases, with 11 bases between them. The germline CDR1 and CDR2 sequences are MNHNY and SVGAGI (reference sequence). The CDR3 sequence is CASSFGEDQPQHF. CDR3 DNA: TGTGCCAGCAGCTTCGGCGAGGATCAGCCCCAGCATTTT.

The sample holds a few counts of this clone. This chain connects TRBV19 to TRBJ1-1; D unclear. The length of the CDR3 is 14 residues. Germline V gives CDR1 LNHDA, CDR2 SQIVND (reference sequence). The V gene lost 9 bases and the J gene lost 0 bases, with 14 bases spanning the gap. This CDR3 is CASPQTGMNTEAFF. The CDR3 region has the DNA TGTGCCAGCCCTCAGACCGGGATGAACACTGAAGCTTTCTTT.

This clone was recorded a few times. V and J are TRBV4-1 and TRBJ1-4; no clear D gene. Germline V gene data show CDR1 as MGHRA and CDR2 as YSYEKL. Trimming pared 0 bases from V and 0 bases from J, leaving 14 bases between. The CDR3 spans 18 residues. CDR3 in amino acids: CASSQDRERLATNEKLFF. The CDR3 DNA sequence: TGCGCCAGCAGCCAAGACAGAGAGAGACTGGCAACTAATGAAAAACTGTTTTTT.

This rearrangement joins TRBV4-3 to TRBJ1-2; 8 nucleotides line up with TRBD1. The junction had 5 bases not matched to a gene; V was cut back by 1 base and J by 4 bases. CDR3 size: 15 residues. In germline, CDR1 is LGHNA, CDR2 YSLEER. CDR3: CASSQGAGGTYGYTF. The CDR3, as DNA: TGCGCCAGCAGCCAAGGGGCAGGGGGCACCTATGGCTACACCTTC.

This clone showed up just a few times. The V call is TRBV5-1, the J call TRBJ2-1; 10 bases agree with TRBD2. The CDR3 is 14 amino acids. Trimming at V came to 0 bases and at J to 6 bases, leaving 0 bases not matched to a gene. The V gene's germline CDR1 is SGHRS and CDR2 YFSETQ. CDR3: CASSLASGGNEQFF. Written as DNA, the CDR3 is TGCGCCAGCAGCTTGGCTAGCGGGGGCAATGAGCAGTTCTTC.

This clone has more than one count but fewer than ten. The chain links TRBV2 to TRBJ1-1; D unclear. Trimming cost V 9 bases and J 0 bases, with 11 bases left between them. The CDR3 is 13 residues long. The germline CDR1 and CDR2 sequences are SNHLY and FYNNEI. The CDR3 DNA sequence: TGTGCCAGTATCCAGGAAATGAACACTGAAGCTTTCTTT. Protein sequence: CASIQEMNTEAFF. Supplemented by reference TRBV2 and TRBJ1-1, the full variable domain reads EPEVTQTPSHQVTQMGQEVILRCVPISNHLYFYWYRQILGQKVEFLVSFYNNEISEKSEIFDDQFSVERPDGSNFTLKIRSTKLEDSAMYFCASIQEMNTEAFFGQGTRLTVV.

This rearrangement joins TRBV5-1 to TRBJ1-2; 7 nucleotides agree with TRBD1. Germline V gene lookup returns CDR1 SGHRS and CDR2 YFSETQ. The J segment lost 1 base and the V segment lost 0 bases, leaving 3 bases of the junction unmatched. The CDR3 is 15 residues long. CDR3 nucleotide sequence: TGCGCCAGCAGCTTGGGACAGGGATTTAACTATGGCTACACCTTC. Its protein is CASSLGQGFNYGYTF.

In regard to this clone: One end of the junction varies from germline; a read error may be responsible. The rearrangement links TRBV5-6 to TRBJ2-1; D might be TRBD2 (5 bases). CDR1 is SGHDT and CDR2 is YYEEEE in the germline V gene. This CDR3 contains 12 residues. CDR3 sequence: CANSLLGNEQFF. The CDR3 DNA is TGTGCCAACAGCCTACTAGGGAATGAGCAGTTCTTC.

This clone was counted a few times. The rearrangement uses TRBV4-3 and TRBJ2-7, with D unclear. The V end was cut by 1 base, the J end by 1 base, with 8 bases between. The CDR3 has 14 residues. Germline V gives CDR1 LGHNA, CDR2 YSLEER. The CDR3, as DNA: TGCGCCAGCAGCCAAGTAGACGGGTCCTACGAGCAGTACTTC. Protein sequence: CASSQVDGSYEQYF.

The rearrangement links TRBV28 to TRBJ2-7, with TRBD2 identical over 8 bases. Germline lookup yields CDR1 MDHEN and CDR2 SYDVKM. V dropped 8 bases and J dropped 3; count of bases not matched to a gene: 9. This CDR3 contains 14 residues. The CDR3 sequence is CASGRIAGNYEQYF. Here the CDR3 DNA reads TGTGCCAGCGGGCGGATAGCGGGAAACTACGAGCAGTACTTC.

This clone was counted between two and nine times. The chain links TRBV9 to TRBJ1-5, with D possibly matching TRBD1 (5 bases). This CDR3 region has 15 residues. The V gene's germline CDR1 is SGDLS and CDR2 YYNGEE. The V end lost 4 bases, the J end lost 4 bases, and 15 bases lay between the germline ends. The CDR3 nucleotides read TGTGCCAGCAGCCTGAGTGACAGTGATAATCAGCCCCAGCATTTT. Its protein is CASSLSDSDNQPQHF. Together with reference TRBV9 and TRBJ1-5, the CDR3 gives the full variable domain: DSGVTQTPKHLITATGQRVTLRCSPRSGDLSVYWYQQSLDQGLQFLIQYYNGEERAKGNILERFSAQQFPDLHSELNLSSLELGDSALYFCASSLSDSDNQPQHFGDGTRLSIL.

This clone was counted a few times. This chain connects TRBV5-1 to TRBJ1-6, with unresolved D. The CDR3 covers 13 residues. Trimming removed 1 base at V and 7 bases at J, with 6 bases between. Germline V lookup: CDR1 SGHRS, CDR2 YFSETQ. CDR3 DNA sequence: TGCGCCAGCAGCTTGTCGGAGAATTCACCCCTCCACTTT. It specifies CASSLSENSPLHF.

The V gene is TRBV9, the J gene TRBJ1-4, with a tentative D call TRBD1 (6 bases). The length of the CDR3 is 15 residues. V lost 0 bases, J lost 1 base, and 7 bases lay in between. CDR1 is SGDLS, CDR2 YYNGEE, per germline. Here the CDR3 reads CASSVGGGTNEKLFF. In DNA form, the CDR3 reads TGTGCCAGCAGCGTAGGAGGGGGAACTAATGAAAAACTGTTTTTT.